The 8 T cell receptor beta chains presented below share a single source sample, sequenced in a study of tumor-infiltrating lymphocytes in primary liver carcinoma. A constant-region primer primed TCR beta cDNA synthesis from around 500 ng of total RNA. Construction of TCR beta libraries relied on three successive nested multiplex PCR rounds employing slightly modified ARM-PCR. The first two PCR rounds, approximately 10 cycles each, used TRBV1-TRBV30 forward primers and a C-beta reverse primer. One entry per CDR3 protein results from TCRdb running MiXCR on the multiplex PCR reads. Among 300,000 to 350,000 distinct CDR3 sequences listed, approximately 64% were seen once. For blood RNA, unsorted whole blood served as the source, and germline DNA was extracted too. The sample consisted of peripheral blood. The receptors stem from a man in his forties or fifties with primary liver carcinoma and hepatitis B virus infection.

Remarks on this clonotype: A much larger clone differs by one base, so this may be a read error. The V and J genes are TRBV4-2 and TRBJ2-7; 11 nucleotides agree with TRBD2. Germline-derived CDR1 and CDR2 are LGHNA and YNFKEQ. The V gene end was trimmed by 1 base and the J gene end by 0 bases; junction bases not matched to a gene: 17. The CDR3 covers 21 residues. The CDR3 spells CASSQGWLAGGGRRSSYEQYF. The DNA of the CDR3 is TGTGCCAGCAGCCAAGGATGGCTAGCGGGAGGAGGGAGAAGGAGCTCCTACGAGCAGTACTTC.

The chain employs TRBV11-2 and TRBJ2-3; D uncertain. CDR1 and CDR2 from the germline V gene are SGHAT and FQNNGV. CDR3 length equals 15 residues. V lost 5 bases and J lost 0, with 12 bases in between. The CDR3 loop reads CASSNLLSSTDTQYF. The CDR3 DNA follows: TGTGCCAGCAGCAACCTGCTAAGTAGCACAGATACGCAGTATTTT.

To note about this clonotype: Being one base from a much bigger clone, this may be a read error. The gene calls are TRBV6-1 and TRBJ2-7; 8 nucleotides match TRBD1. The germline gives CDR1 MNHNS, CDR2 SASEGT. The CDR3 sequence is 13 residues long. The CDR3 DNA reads TGTGTCACCGTCCCGGGACAGGCCTACGAGCAGTACTTC. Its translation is CVTVPGQAYEQYF.

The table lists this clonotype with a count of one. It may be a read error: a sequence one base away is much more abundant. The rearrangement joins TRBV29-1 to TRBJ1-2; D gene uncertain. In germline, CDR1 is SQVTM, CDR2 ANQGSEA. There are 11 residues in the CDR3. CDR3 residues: CSVAGVYDYTF. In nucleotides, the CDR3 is TGCAGCGTTGCTGGGGTCTATGACTACACCTTC.

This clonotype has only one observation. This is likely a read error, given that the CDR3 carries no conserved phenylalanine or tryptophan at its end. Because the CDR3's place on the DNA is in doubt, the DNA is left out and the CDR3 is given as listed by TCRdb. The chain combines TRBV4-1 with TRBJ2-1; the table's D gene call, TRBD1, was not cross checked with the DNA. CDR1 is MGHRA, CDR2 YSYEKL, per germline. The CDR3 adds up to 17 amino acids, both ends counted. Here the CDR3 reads CASSQYPGPRGYSEQLL.

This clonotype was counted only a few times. In DNA form, the CDR3 reads TGCGCCAGCAGACACTTGTTTAGCGGGAGTGACGATGAGCAGTTCTTC. This codes for CASRHLFSGSDDEQFF. The V and J genes are TRBV4-1 and TRBJ2-1, with 9 bases fitting TRBD2. After removal of 6 bases from V and 8 bases from J, the junction contained 14 bases not matched to a gene. The CDR3 has 16 amino acids. Germline CDR1 MGHRA, CDR2 YSYEKL.

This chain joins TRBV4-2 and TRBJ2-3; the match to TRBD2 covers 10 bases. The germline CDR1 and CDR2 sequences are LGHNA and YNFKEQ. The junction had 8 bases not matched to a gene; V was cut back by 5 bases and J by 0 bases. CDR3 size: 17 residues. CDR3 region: CASSASGSSSSTDTQYF. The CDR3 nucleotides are TGTGCCAGCAGCGCTAGCGGGAGTTCATCCAGCACAGATACGCAGTATTTT.

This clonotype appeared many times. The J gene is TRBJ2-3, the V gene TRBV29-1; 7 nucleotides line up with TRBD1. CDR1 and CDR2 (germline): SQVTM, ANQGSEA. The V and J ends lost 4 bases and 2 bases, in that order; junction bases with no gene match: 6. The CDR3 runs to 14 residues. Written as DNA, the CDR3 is TGCAGCGTTGCCACAGGGGCACCCACAGATACGCAGTATTTT. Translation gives CSVATGAPTDTQYF.